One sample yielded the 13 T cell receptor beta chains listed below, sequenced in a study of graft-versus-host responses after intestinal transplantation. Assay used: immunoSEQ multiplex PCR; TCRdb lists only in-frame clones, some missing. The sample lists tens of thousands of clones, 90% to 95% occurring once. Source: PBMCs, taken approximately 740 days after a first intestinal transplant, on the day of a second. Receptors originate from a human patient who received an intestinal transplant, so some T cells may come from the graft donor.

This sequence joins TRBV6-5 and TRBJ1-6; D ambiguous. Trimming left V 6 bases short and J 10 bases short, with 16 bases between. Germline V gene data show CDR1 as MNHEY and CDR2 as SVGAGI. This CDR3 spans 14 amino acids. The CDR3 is CASRDPWLGSPLHF. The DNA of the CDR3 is TGTGCCAGCAGGGACCCCTGGTTGGGATCACCCCTCCACTTT.

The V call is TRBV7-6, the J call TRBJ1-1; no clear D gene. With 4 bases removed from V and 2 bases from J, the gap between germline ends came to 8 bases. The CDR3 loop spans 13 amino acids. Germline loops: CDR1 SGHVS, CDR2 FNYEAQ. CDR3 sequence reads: CASSSPSNTEAFF. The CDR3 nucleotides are TGTGCCAGCAGCTCCCCCAGTAACACTGAAGCTTTCTTT.

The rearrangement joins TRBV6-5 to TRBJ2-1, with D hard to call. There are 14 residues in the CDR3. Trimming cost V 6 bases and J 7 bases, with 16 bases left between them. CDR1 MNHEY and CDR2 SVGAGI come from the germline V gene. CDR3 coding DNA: TGTGCCAGCAGCCCCCGCCTACCTCGGAATGAGCAGTTCTTC. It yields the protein CASSPRLPRNEQFF.

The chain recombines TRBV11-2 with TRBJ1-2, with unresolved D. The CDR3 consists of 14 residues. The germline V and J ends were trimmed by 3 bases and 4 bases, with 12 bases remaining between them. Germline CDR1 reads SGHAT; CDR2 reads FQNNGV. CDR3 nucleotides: TGTGCCAGCAGCTTGGGTGGGGATGTCTATGGCTACACCTTC. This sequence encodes CASSLGGDVYGYTF.

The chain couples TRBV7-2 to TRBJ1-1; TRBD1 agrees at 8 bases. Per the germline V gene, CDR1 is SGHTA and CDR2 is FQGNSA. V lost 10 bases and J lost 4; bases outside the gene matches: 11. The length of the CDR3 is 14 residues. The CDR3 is CANSIGQGATEAFF. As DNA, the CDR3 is TGTGCCAACTCAATTGGGCAGGGGGCCACTGAAGCTTTCTTT.

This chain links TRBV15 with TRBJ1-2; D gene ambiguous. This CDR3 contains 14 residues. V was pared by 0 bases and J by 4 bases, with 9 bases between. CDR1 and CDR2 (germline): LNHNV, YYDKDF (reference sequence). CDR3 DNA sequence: TGTGCCACCAGCAGAGATCAGACCTTCTATGGCTACACCTTC. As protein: CATSRDQTFYGYTF.

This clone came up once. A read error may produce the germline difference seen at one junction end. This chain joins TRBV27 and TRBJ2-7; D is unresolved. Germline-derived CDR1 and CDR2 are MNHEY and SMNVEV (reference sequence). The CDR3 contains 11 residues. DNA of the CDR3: TGTGCCAGCAGCCGCAGCAACGAGCAATACTTC. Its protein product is CASSRSNEQYF.

The DNA of the CDR3 is TGTGCCAGCAGCGCCCGGACTAGCGGGAGTACTTACAATGAGCAGTTCTTC. As protein: CASSARTSGSTYNEQFF. The chain has TRBV9 and TRBJ2-1; TRBD2 aligns across 13 bases. Unmatched junction bases numbered 7, after V lost 3 bases and J lost 4 bases. This CDR3 is 17 amino acids long. CDR1 is SGDLS and CDR2 is YYNGEE in the germline V gene.

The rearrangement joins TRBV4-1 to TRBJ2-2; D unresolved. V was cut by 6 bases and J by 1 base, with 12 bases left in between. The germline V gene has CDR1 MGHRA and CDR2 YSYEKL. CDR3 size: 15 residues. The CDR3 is CASRPYGRNTGELFF. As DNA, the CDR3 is TGCGCCAGCAGGCCATACGGACGGAACACCGGGGAGCTGTTTTTT.

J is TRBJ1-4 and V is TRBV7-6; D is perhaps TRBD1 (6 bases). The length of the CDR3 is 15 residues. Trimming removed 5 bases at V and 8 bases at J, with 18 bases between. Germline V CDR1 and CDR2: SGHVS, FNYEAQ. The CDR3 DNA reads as TGTGCCAGCAGCCCCTGGACAGCCGATAGGGAAAAACTGTTTTTT. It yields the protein CASSPWTADREKLFF.

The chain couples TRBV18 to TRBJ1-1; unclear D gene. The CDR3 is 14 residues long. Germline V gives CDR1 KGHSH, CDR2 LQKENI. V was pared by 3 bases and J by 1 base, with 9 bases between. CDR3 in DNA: TGTGCCAGCTCACCGTTGATGGAGAACACTGAAGCTTTCTTT. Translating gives CASSPLMENTEAFF.

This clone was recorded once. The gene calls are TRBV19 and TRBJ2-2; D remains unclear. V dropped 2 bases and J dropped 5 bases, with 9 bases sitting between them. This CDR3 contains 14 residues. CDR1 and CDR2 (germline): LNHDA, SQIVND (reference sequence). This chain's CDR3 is CASSIKTSTGELFF. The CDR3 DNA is TGTGCCAGTAGTATAAAGACGTCGACCGGGGAGCTGTTTTTT.

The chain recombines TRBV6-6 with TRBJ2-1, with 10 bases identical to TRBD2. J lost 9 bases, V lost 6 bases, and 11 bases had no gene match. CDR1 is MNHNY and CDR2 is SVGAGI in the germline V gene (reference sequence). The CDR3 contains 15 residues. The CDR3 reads CASSTSGRGDSEQFF. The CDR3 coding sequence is TGTGCCAGCAGCACGAGCGGGAGGGGGGACAGTGAGCAGTTCTTC.